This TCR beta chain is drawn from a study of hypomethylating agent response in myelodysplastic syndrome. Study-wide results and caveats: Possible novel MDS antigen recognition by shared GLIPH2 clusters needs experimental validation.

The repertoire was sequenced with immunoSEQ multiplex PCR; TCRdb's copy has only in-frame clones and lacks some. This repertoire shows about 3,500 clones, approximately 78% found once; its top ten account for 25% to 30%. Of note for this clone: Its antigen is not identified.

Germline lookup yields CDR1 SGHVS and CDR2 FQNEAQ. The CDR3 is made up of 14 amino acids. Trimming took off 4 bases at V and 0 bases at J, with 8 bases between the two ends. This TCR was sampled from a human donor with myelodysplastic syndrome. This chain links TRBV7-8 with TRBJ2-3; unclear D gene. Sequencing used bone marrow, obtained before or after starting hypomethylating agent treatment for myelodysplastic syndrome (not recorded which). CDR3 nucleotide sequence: TGTGCCAGCAGCTCCGACATAAGCACAGATACGCAGTATTTT. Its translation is CASSSDISTDTQYF.